These 24 T cell receptor beta chains originate from one sample sequenced in a study of blood T cell repertoires in COVID-19. The assay was immunoSEQ multiplex PCR, and TCRdb's table has in-frame clones only and misses some. Found here are about 97,000 clones, roughly 79% of them singletons; the top ten hold about 10%. Material: peripheral blood. The receptors were gathered from an older man with acute or convalescent COVID-19.

This chain joins TRBV7-9 and TRBJ1-2, with 8 bases that match TRBD1. The CDR3 has 15 residues. J gave up 2 bases and V 5 bases, and 7 bases lay outside the gene matches. CDR1 SEHNR and CDR2 FQNEAQ come from the germline V gene (reference sequence). The CDR3 DNA follows: TGTGCCAGCAGCCAGGGGACAGGATTAAACTATGGCTACACCTTC. It specifies CASSQGTGLNYGYTF.

The rearrangement links TRBV28 to TRBJ1-6, with 7 bases that match TRBD1. J was trimmed by 5 bases and V by 3 bases; bases with no gene match: 4. CDR3 length: 15 residues. CDR1 and CDR2 from the germline V gene are MDHEN and SYDVKM. The CDR3 here is CASSFGGTDNSPLHF. CDR3 nucleotide sequence: TGTGCCAGCAGTTTTGGGGGGACAGATAATTCACCCCTCCACTTT.

The chain employs TRBV10-3 and TRBJ1-2; TRBD1 aligns across 7 bases. The CDR3 covers 16 residues. CDR1 and CDR2 from the germline V gene are ENHRY and SYGVKD. V dropped 5 bases and J dropped 0; count of bases not matched to a gene: 9. CDR3: CAISTDRAIPNYGYTF. The CDR3 nucleotides are TGTGCCATCAGTACTGACAGGGCTATTCCTAACTATGGCTACACCTTC.

In this sample, this clone turned up a few times. This rearrangement joins TRBV9 to TRBJ1-2; D may be TRBD1 (6 bases). CDR1 SGDLS and CDR2 YYNGEE come from the germline V gene. The CDR3 has 14 amino acids. V was clipped by 3 bases and J by 6 bases, with 15 bases between them. The CDR3: CASSGTYRVHGYTF. CDR3 nucleotide sequence: TGTGCCAGCAGCGGTACATACAGGGTCCATGGCTACACCTTC.

The sample holds a few counts of this clone. V gene TRBV4-1 combines with J gene TRBJ1-6, with D possibly being TRBD1 (5 bases). V dropped 6 bases and J dropped 9 bases, with 12 bases sitting between them. The CDR3 loop spans 13 amino acids. Germline CDR1 is MGHRA and CDR2 is YSYEKL. CDR3 DNA: TGCGCCAGCAGGACAGAGCGGGGTTCACCCCTCCACTTT. Translating it yields CASRTERGSPLHF.

The rearrangement joins TRBV5-6 to TRBJ2-5; 8 bases fit TRBD1. With V trimmed by 0 bases and J by 4 bases, 5 bases remained unmatched. The CDR3 runs to 15 residues. Germline V lookup: CDR1 SGHDT, CDR2 YYEEEE. Here the CDR3 DNA reads TGTGCCAGCAGCTTGGAGAACAGGGGGAGAGAGACCCAGTACTTC. The encoded protein is CASSLENRGRETQYF. Full variable domain (outside the CDR3, taken from reference TRBV5-6 and TRBJ2-5): DAGVTQSPTHLIKTRGQQVTLRCSPKSGHDTVSWYQQALGQGPQFIFQYYEEEERQRGNFPDRFSGHQFPNYSSELNVNALLLGDSALYLCASSLENRGRETQYFGPGTRLLVL.

This chain connects TRBV28 to TRBJ1-3; 7 bases match TRBD1. CDR1 and CDR2 (germline): MDHEN, SYDVKM. CDR3 length: 16 residues. Trimming at V came to 4 bases and at J to 4 bases, leaving 10 bases not matched to a gene. The CDR3 DNA follows: TGTGCCAGCAGTTCTGGAGGACAGGACCTCGGAAACACCATATATTTT. The encoded protein is CASSSGGQDLGNTIYF.

The chain employs TRBV7-3 and TRBJ2-3; 8 nucleotides line up with TRBD2. This CDR3 region has 14 residues. Germline trimming cut 4 bases from V and 5 bases from J; bases unmatched to any gene: 5. Germline assignment: CDR1 SGHTA and CDR2 FQGTGA. CDR3 DNA: TGTGCCAGCAGCTCCGGGACTAGTGGAGATACGCAGTATTTT. Protein product: CASSSGTSGDTQYF.

The J gene is TRBJ1-6, the V gene TRBV14, with D tentatively TRBD1 (5 bases). This CDR3 has 12 residues. The V gene's germline CDR1 is SGHDN and CDR2 FVKESK. V lost 4 bases, J lost 14 bases, and 12 bases lay in between. The CDR3 DNA follows: TGTGCCAGCAGCCTGCAGGGATTGTCCCTCCACTTT. Amino acid sequence: CASSLQGLSLHF.

The rearrangement uses TRBV6-6 and TRBJ1-3; the D gene is possibly TRBD1 (5 bases). The CDR3 extends over 13 amino acids. V lost 6 bases and J 3 bases, leaving 9 bases between the germline ends. Germline CDR1 MNHNY, CDR2 SVGAGI (reference sequence). The CDR3 is CASSPGDGNTIYF. The DNA of the CDR3 is TGTGCCAGCAGCCCGGGGGATGGAAACACCATATATTTT.

V gene TRBV7-2 combines with J gene TRBJ2-5; D may be TRBD2 (7 bases). The germline gives CDR1 SGHTA, CDR2 FQGNSA. This CDR3 is 13 amino acids long. The V and J ends lost 2 bases and 7 bases respectively, with 11 bases between them. CDR3 coding DNA: TGTGCCAGCAGCTTACAAGGGGGGGGGACCCAGTACTTC. Residues: CASSLQGGGTQYF.

The CDR3 DNA is TGTGCCAGCAGCTTATCGGGAGGGCCGGCAGATACGCAGTATTTT. Protein product: CASSLSGGPADTQYF. The rearrangement links TRBV7-9 to TRBJ2-3; 8 bases fit TRBD2. The CDR3 extends over 15 amino acids. V dropped 2 bases and J dropped 4; count of bases not matched to a gene: 5. Per germline, CDR1 SEHNR and CDR2 FQNEAQ (reference sequence).

V and J are TRBV11-2 and TRBJ1-2, with TRBD1 identical over 10 bases. Germline CDR1 is SGHAT and CDR2 is FQNNGV. The CDR3 is 13 residues long. Trimming removed 5 bases from V and 7 bases from J; junction bases left unmatched: 4. CDR3 in amino acids: CASSLDRGLGYTF. The CDR3 DNA reads as TGTGCCAGCAGCCTCGACAGGGGGCTTGGCTACACCTTC.

The rearrangement joins TRBV20-1 to TRBJ2-2; 8 positions agree with TRBD2. Trimming cost V 3 bases and J 2 bases; bases outside gene matches: 2. The CDR3 sequence is 14 residues long. Germline V gene data show CDR1 as DFQATT and CDR2 as SNEGSKA (reference sequence). The CDR3 here is CSASVAGNTGELFF. The DNA for the CDR3 is TGCAGTGCTAGTGTAGCGGGAAACACCGGGGAGCTGTTTTTT.

CDR3 loop: CASSQTDSLEQYF. The CDR3 DNA is TGTGCCAGCAGCCAAACAGACAGCTTGGAGCAGTACTTC. The rearrangement links TRBV3-1 (or the pseudogene TRBV3-2) to TRBJ2-7; perhaps TRBD1 as D (5 bases). Trimming stripped 2 bases from V and 7 bases from J, with 12 bases between. The CDR3 is 13 amino acids. CDR1 LGHDT and CDR2 YNNKEL come from the germline V gene (reference sequence).

The chain recombines TRBV3-1 (or the pseudogene TRBV3-2) with TRBJ1-6; no clear D gene. V lost 3 bases and J lost 4, with 7 bases in between. Germline V gene sequence: CDR1 LGHDT, CDR2 YNNKEL (reference sequence). The CDR3 runs 14 residues. CDR3 in amino acids: CASSQVQYNSPLHF. CDR3 coding DNA: TGTGCCAGCAGCCAGGTTCAGTATAATTCACCCCTCCACTTT.

This chain's CDR3 is CATKTDRTNYGYTF. The CDR3 DNA is TGTGCCACCAAAACAGACAGAACTAACTATGGCTACACCTTC. The V gene is TRBV15, the J gene TRBJ1-2; tentatively, D is TRBD1 (5 bases). This CDR3 is built from 14 residues. The ends were cut back, 7 bases at V and 0 bases at J, with 12 bases in the middle. CDR1 is LNHNV and CDR2 is YYDKDF in the germline V gene (reference sequence).

This clone has just a few counts. This chain joins TRBV7-6 and TRBJ2-1; no clear D. Germline loops: CDR1 SGHVS, CDR2 FNYEAQ. This CDR3 comprises 13 residues. Trimming took 5 bases from V and 6 from J, leaving 11 bases between them. In nucleotides, the CDR3 is TGTGCCAGCAGCCCCGACCGGAGCAATGAGCAGTTCTTC. Its translation: CASSPDRSNEQFF.

The rearrangement uses TRBV3-1 (or the pseudogene TRBV3-2) and TRBJ1-1, with 10 positions matching TRBD1. The CDR3 totals 15 residues. The germline V gene encodes CDR1 LGHDT and CDR2 YNNKEL (reference sequence). With V trimmed by 1 base and J by 8 bases, 7 bases remained unmatched. The CDR3 bases are TGTGCCAGCAGCCAAGGGGCGACAGGGGGCCTAGAAGCTTTCTTT. Amino acids: CASSQGATGGLEAFF.

The V call is TRBV3-1 (or the pseudogene TRBV3-2), the J call TRBJ2-3, with D possibly matching TRBD2 (6 bases). CDR3 length: 17 amino acids. Between the trimmed V and J ends, which lost 0 bases and 0 bases, there was a span of 13 bases. Looked up from germline, CDR1 is LGHDT and CDR2 is YNNKEL (reference sequence). The CDR3 spells CASSQDAAGTSTDTQYF. The DNA of the CDR3 is TGTGCCAGCAGCCAAGATGCGGCGGGAACTAGCACAGATACGCAGTATTTT.

The chain uses TRBV6-5 and TRBJ1-1; the D gene is possibly TRBD1 (5 bases). Germline values: CDR1 MNHEY, CDR2 SVGAGI. Trimming removed 6 bases at V and 10 bases at J, with 15 bases between. This CDR3 contains 12 residues. The CDR3 nucleotides are TGTGCCAGCAGCACAAGGCGGGGGGGAGCTTTCTTT. The encoded protein is CASSTRRGGAFF.

This clone was seen only once. V gene TRBV6-5 combines with J gene TRBJ2-3, with 8 bases aligning to TRBD2. The J segment lost 2 bases and the V segment lost 6 bases, leaving 7 bases of the junction unmatched. Germline V lookup: CDR1 MNHEY, CDR2 SVGAGI. CDR3 length: 15 amino acids. This CDR3 is CASRKAGDYTDTQYF. DNA of the CDR3: TGTGCCAGCAGGAAAGCGGGAGACTACACAGATACGCAGTATTTT.

This clone appeared a single time. The chain combines TRBV27 with TRBJ2-7, with 9 bases lining up with TRBD1. V trimming: 5 bases; J trimming: 7 bases; junction bases outside the gene matches: 6. The CDR3 has 13 residues. The germline V gene has CDR1 MNHEY and CDR2 SMNVEV (reference sequence). In DNA, the CDR3 is TGTGCCAGCAGTAGATACAGGGGGCAGGAGCAGTACTTC. This sequence encodes CASSRYRGQEQYF.

The chain employs TRBV7-9 and TRBJ2-7, with TRBD2 matching over 7 bases. V gave up 5 bases and J gave up 4 bases; unmatched junction bases: 8. The CDR3 has 14 amino acids. Germline CDR1 is SEHNR and CDR2 is FQNEAQ (reference sequence). CDR3 bases: TGTGCCAGCAGCCCTCGACTAGCCTCGTACGAGCAGTACTTC. Translated: CASSPRLASYEQYF.